The T cell receptor (beta chain) under discussion was sequenced for a study of blood T cell repertoires in COVID-19. Turning to the study itself: The samples span acute and convalescent COVID-19 from the United States, Italy and Spain. PBMCs, B-cell-depleted T cells, or T cells were the source of the cDNA or gDNA that made up the material.

In the authors' methods: By means of reference gene primer amplification, nucleated cell counts were estimated. TCRdb keeps only in-frame clones here, not all; method: immunoSEQ multiplex PCR. V and J calls and clone size are as listed in that table; D and trimming were resolved from the DNA. The table includes some 80,000 clones, around 74% detected once. CDR1 and CDR2 from the germline V gene are SGHDT and YYEEEE. Trimming took off 1 base at V and 6 bases at J, with 10 bases between the two ends. CDR3 length equals 13 residues. The material sequenced was peripheral blood. This sequence joins TRBV5-6 and TRBJ2-5; D remains ambiguous. The TCR sequence derives from an elderly woman with active or convalescent COVID-19. CDR3 DNA sequence: TGTGCCAGCAGCTTGCGCGACATAAAGACCCAGTACTTC. It encodes CASSLRDIKTQYF.